This TCR beta chain stems from a study of blood T cell repertoires in COVID-19. Study as a whole: Whether acute or convalescent, the COVID-19 samples came from the United States, Italy and Spain. The analysed material was cDNA or gDNA that came from T cells, B-cell-depleted T cells, or PBMCs.

Per the original methods: Estimates of nucleated cell counts were drawn from the amplification of reference gene primers. Sequenced by immunoSEQ multiplex PCR; TCRdb stores in-frame clones only, minus some. The V and J calls and clone size come from that table; D and trimming were worked out from the DNA. The data show roughly 43,000 clones, about nine tenths seen once. This clone was picked up a small number of times. The length of the CDR3 is 16 residues. CDR1 is SGHTA, CDR2 FQGTGA, per germline. V lost 5 bases, J lost 6 bases, and 15 bases stayed unmatched. Sequenced: peripheral blood. This TCR was recovered from a man between 60 and 75 years old with active COVID-19. The chain carries TRBV7-3 and TRBJ2-7; 8 bases agree with TRBD2. This CDR3 reads CASSPWGSGSVGEQYF. DNA of the CDR3: TGTGCCAGCAGCCCCTGGGGGAGCGGGAGTGTCGGCGAGCAGTACTTC.